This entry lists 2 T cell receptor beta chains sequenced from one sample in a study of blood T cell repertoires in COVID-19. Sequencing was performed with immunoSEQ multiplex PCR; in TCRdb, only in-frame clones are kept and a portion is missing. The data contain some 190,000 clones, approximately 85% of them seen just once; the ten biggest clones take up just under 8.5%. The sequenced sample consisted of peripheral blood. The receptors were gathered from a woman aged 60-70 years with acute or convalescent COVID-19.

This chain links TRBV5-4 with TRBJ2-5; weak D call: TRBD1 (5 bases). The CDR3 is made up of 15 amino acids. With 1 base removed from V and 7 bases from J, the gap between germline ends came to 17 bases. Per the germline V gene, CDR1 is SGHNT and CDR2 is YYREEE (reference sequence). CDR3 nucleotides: TGTGCCAGCAGCTTGCAGGGCAGAGCCTCACTGACCCAGTACTTC. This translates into CASSLQGRASLTQYF.

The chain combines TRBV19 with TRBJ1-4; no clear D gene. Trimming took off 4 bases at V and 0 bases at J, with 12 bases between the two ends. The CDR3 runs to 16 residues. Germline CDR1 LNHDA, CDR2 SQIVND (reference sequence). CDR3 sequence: CASSRATFATNEKLFF. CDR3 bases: TGTGCCAGTAGTAGGGCCACCTTTGCAACTAATGAAAAACTGTTTTTT.